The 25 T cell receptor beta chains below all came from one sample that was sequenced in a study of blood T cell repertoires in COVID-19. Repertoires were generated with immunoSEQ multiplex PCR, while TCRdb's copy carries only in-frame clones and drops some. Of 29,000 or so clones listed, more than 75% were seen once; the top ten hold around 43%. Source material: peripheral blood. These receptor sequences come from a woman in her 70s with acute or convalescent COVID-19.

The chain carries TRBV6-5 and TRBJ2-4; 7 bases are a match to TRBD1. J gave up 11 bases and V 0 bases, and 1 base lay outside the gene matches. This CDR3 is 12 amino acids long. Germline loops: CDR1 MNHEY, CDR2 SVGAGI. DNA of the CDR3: TGTGCCAGCAGTTACTCCGGACAGGTTCAGTACTTC. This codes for CASSYSGQVQYF.

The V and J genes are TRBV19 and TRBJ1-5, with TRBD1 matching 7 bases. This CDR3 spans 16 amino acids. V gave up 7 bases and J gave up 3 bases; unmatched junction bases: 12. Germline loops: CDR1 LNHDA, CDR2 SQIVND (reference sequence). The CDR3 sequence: CASTARAGQVNQPQHF. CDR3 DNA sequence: TGTGCCAGTACCGCAAGAGCTGGACAGGTCAATCAGCCCCAGCATTTT.

Here the CDR3 DNA reads TGTGCCAGCAGACACGGGACTAGCGAATACAATGAGCAGTTCTTC. Its translation: CASRHGTSEYNEQFF. The V gene is TRBV2, the J gene TRBJ2-1; 10 nucleotides line up with TRBD2. CDR1 and CDR2 from the germline V gene are SNHLY and FYNNEI. V shed 6 bases, J shed 4 bases, and the junction held 6 bases outside the gene matches. The CDR3 sequence is 15 residues long.

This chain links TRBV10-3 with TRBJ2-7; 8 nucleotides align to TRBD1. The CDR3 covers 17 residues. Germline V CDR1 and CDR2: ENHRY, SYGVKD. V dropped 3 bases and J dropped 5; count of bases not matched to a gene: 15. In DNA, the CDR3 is TGTGCCATCAGTGACATACCCCGACAGGGGTTGTATAACGAGCAGTACTTC. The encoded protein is CAISDIPRQGLYNEQYF.

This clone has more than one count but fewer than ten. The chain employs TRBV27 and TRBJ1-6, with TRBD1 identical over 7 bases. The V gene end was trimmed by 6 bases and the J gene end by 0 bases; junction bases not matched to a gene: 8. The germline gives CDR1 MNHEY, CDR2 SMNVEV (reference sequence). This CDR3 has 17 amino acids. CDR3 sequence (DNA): TGTGCCAGCAGATTGGACAGGCGAAGCTCCTATAATTCACCCCTCCACTTT. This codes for CASRLDRRSSYNSPLHF.

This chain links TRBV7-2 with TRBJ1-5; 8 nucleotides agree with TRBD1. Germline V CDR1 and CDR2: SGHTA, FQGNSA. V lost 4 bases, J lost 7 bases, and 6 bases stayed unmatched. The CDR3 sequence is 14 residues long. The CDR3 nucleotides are TGTGCCAGCAGCTCCAGGGGGCTGGGGCAGCCCCAGCATTTT. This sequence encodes CASSSRGLGQPQHF.

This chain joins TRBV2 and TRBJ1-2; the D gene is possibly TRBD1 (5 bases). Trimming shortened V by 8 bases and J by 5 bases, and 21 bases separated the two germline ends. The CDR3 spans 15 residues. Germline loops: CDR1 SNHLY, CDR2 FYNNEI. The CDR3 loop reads CASARPASRGYGYTF. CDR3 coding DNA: TGTGCCAGCGCGCGACCAGCGAGCCGGGGGTATGGCTACACCTTC.

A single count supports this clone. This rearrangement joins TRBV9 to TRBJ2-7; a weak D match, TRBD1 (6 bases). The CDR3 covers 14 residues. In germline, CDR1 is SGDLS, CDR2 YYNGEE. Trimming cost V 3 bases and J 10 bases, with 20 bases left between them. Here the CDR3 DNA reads TGTGCCAGCAGCGAGACAGGCCAGACACACAAACAGTACTTC. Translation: CASSETGQTHKQYF.

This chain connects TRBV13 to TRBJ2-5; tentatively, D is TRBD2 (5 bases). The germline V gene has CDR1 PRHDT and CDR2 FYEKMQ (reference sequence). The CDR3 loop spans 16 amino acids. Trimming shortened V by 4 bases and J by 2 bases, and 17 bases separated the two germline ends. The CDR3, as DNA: TGTGCCAGCAGCTCTACTCGGGGTCCCCGACAAGAGACCCAGTACTTC. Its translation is CASSSTRGPRQETQYF.

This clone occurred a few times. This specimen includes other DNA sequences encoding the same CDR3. DNA of the CDR3: TGTGCCAGCAGTTACTTGGACAGGGGAGAGACCCAGTACTTC. This codes for CASSYLDRGETQYF. This sequence joins TRBV6-2 or TRBV6-3 and TRBJ2-5; 9 bases align to TRBD1. V shed 1 base, J shed 4 bases, and the junction held 1 base outside the gene matches. Germline V CDR1 and CDR2: MNHEY, SVGEGT. This CDR3 spans 14 amino acids.

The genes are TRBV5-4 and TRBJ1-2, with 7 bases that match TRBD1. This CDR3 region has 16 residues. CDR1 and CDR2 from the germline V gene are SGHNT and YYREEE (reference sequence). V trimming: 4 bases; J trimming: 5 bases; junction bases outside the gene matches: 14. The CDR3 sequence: CASSPLPEGAIYGYTF. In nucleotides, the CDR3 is TGTGCCAGCAGCCCTCTTCCGGAGGGGGCGATATATGGCTACACCTTC.

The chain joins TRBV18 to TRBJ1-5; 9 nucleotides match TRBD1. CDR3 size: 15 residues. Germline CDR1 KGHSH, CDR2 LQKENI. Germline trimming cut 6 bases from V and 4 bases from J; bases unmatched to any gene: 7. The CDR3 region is CASSADRGGNQPQHF. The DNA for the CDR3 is TGTGCCAGCTCCGCGGACAGGGGAGGGAATCAGCCCCAGCATTTT. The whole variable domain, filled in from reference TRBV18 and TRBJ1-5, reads NAGVMQNPRHLVRRRGQEARLRCSPMKGHSHVYWYRQLPEEGLKFMVYLQKENIIDESGMPKERFSAEFPKEGPSILRIQQVVRGDSAAYFCASSADRGGNQPQHFGDGTRLSIL.

CDR3 in DNA: TGTGCCAGCAGCCGAACAGGGGCGGGTTCACCCCTCCACTTT. Translated: CASSRTGAGSPLHF. V and J are TRBV6-5 and TRBJ1-6; TRBD1 agrees at 7 bases. Germline V gene lookup returns CDR1 MNHEY and CDR2 SVGAGI. J gave up 9 bases and V 6 bases, and 8 bases lay outside the gene matches. The CDR3 is 14 residues long.

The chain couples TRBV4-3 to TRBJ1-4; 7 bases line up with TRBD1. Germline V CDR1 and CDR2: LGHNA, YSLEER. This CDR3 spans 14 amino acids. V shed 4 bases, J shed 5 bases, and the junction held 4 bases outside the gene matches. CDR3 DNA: TGCGCCAGCAGCCGAGCAGGGGGGAATGAAAAACTGTTTTTT. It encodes CASSRAGGNEKLFF.

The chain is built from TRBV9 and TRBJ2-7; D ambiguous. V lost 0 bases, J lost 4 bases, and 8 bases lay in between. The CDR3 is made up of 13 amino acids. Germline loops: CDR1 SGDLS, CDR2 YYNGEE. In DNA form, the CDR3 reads TGTGCCAGCAGCGTAGGGGCTCAGTACGAGCAGTACTTC. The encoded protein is CASSVGAQYEQYF.

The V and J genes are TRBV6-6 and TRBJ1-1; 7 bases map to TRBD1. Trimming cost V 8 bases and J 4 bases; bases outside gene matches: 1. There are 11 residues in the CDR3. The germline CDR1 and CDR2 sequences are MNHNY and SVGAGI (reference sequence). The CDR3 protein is CASQGGTEAFF. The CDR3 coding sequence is TGTGCCAGCCAGGGGGGCACTGAAGCTTTCTTT.

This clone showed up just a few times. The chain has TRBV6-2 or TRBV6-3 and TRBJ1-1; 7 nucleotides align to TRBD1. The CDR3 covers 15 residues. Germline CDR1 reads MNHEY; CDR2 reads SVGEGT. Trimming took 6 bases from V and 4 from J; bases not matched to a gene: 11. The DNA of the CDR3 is TGTGCCAGCAGCCCATTACAGGGGATTAGCACTGAAGCTTTCTTT. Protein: CASSPLQGISTEAFF.

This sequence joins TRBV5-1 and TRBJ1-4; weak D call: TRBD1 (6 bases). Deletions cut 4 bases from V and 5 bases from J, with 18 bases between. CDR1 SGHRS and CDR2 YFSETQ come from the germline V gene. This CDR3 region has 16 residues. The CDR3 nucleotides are TGCGCCAGCAGCAAAAACAGGGTGCAGAGGAATGAAAAACTGTTTTTT. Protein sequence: CASSKNRVQRNEKLFF.

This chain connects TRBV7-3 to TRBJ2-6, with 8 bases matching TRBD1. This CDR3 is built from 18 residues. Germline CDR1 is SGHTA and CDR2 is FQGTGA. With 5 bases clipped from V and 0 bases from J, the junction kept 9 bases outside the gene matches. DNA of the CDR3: TGTGCCAGCAGCCCCCACCGGGACAGGAGCTCTGGGGCCAACGTCCTGACTTTC. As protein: CASSPHRDRSSGANVLTF.

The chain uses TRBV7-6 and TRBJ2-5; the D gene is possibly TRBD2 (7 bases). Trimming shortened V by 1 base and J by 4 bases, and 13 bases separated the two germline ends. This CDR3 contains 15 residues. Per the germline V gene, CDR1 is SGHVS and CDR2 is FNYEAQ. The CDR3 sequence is CASSLGQGGGETQYF. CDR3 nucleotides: TGTGCCAGCAGCTTAGGGCAGGGAGGGGGAGAGACCCAGTACTTC. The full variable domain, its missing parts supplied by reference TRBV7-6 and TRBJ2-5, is GAGVSQSPRYKVTKRGQDVALRCDPISGHVSLYWYRQALGQGPEFLTYFNYEAQQDKSGLPNDRFSAERPEGSISTLTIQRTEQRDSAMYRCASSLGQGGGETQYFGPGTRLLVL.

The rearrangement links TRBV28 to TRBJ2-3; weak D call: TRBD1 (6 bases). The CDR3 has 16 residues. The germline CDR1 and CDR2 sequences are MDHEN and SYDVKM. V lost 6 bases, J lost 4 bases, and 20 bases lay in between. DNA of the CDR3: TGTGCCAGCAGCAATCCTAGTGGGGGCCGGCCAGATACGCAGTATTTT. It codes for CASSNPSGGRPDTQYF.

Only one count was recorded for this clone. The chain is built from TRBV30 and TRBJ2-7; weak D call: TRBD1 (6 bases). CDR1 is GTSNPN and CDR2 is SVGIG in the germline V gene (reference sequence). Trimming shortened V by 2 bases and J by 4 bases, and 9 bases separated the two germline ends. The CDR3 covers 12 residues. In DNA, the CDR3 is TGTGCCTGGAGTATCAGGGGATACGAGCAGTACTTC. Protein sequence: CAWSIRGYEQYF.

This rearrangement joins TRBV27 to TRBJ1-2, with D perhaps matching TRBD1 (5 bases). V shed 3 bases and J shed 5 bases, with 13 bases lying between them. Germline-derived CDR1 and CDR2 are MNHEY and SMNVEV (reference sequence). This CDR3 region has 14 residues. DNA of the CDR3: TGTGCCAGCAGTTTTACCGGGGGGGGGTATGGCTACACCTTC. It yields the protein CASSFTGGGYGYTF.

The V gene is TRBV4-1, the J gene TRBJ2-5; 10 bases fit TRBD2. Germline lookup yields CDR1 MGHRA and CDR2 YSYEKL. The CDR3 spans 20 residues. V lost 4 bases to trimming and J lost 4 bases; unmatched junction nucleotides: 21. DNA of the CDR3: TGCGCCAGCAGCCCCCACCCCAGGGCGAGCGGGGGGGCCGAAGCAGAGACCCAGTACTTC. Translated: CASSPHPRASGGAEAETQYF.

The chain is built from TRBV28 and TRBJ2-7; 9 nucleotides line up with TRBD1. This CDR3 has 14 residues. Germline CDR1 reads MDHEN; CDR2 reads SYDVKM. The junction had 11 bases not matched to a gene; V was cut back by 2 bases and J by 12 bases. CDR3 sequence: CASSLLDRGSVVYF. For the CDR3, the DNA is TGTGCCAGCAGTTTACTGGACAGGGGTAGTGTGGTGTACTTC.